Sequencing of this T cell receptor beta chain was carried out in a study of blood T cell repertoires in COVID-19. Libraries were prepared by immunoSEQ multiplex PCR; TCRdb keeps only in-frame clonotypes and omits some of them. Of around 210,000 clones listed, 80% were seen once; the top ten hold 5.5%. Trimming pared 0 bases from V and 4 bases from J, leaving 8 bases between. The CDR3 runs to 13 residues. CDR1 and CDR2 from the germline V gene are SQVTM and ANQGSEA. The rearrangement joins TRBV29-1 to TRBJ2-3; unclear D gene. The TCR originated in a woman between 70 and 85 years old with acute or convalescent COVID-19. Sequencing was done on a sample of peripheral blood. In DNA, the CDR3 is TGCAGCGTTGAAGATGAGAGCCCAGATACGCAGTATTTT. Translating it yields CSVEDESPDTQYF.